Following are 22 T cell receptor beta chains from one sample sequenced in a study of blood T cell repertoires in COVID-19. Produced via immunoSEQ multiplex PCR; TCRdb's table is partial and in-frame only. Of 150,000 to 200,000 clones in the sample, more than 70% were seen once. The sequenced sample consisted of peripheral blood. These receptors were taken from a woman aged 30 to 39 with acute or convalescent COVID-19.

The V gene is TRBV28, the J gene TRBJ1-5, with D hard to call. The CDR3 extends over 12 amino acids. The germline V gene has CDR1 MDHEN and CDR2 SYDVKM. V was clipped by 6 bases and J by 9 bases, with 12 bases between them. CDR3 protein: CASRPGWAPQHF. The DNA of the CDR3 is TGTGCCAGCAGACCGGGGTGGGCGCCCCAGCATTTT.

The chain couples TRBV6-5 to TRBJ2-3; 9 nucleotides agree with TRBD2. CDR3 length equals 12 residues. The ends lost 2 bases at V and 11 bases at J; junction bases unmatched: 2. Per the germline V gene, CDR1 is MNHEY and CDR2 is SVGAGI. For the CDR3, the DNA is TGTGCCAGCAGTTACCGCGGGGGGGGGCAGTATTTT. Its translation is CASSYRGGGQYF.

This clone was counted at least ten times. The chain uses TRBV25-1 and TRBJ1-1; 7 nucleotides line up with TRBD1. Germline CDR1 reads MGHDK; CDR2 reads SYGVNS. This CDR3 region has 16 residues. Trimming removed 0 bases from V and 3 bases from J; junction bases left unmatched: 7. The CDR3 sequence: CASSEYRTGGYTEAFF. CDR3 sequence (DNA): TGTGCCAGCAGTGAATACAGGACAGGCGGGTACACTGAAGCTTTCTTT.

The chain carries TRBV4-1 and TRBJ2-6; 9 bases agree with TRBD1. Trimming at V came to 3 bases and at J to 3 bases, leaving 9 bases not matched to a gene. Per germline, CDR1 MGHRA and CDR2 YSYEKL. The CDR3 is 18 amino acids. Here the CDR3 DNA reads TGCGCCAGCAGCCATACAGGGGGCGCGATCTTTGGGGCCAACGTCCTGACTTTC. Amino acids: CASSHTGGAIFGANVLTF.

V usage is TRBV19 and J usage is TRBJ1-4, with TRBD1 matching over 9 bases. CDR3 length: 13 residues. The V gene's germline CDR1 is LNHDA and CDR2 SQIVND (reference sequence). Losses at the gene ends were 10 bases for V and 8 bases for J; bases not matched to a gene: 8. The CDR3 region is CATEDRGREKLFF. CDR3 DNA: TGTGCCACCGAGGACAGGGGCCGCGAAAAACTGTTTTTT.

The CDR3 spells CSATVAGEQYF. The DNA for the CDR3 is TGCAGTGCTACAGTAGCGGGCGAGCAGTACTTC. The chain recombines TRBV20-1 with TRBJ2-7, with TRBD2 matching over 7 bases. Unmatched junction bases numbered 3, after V lost 4 bases and J lost 6 bases. CDR1 and CDR2 (germline): DFQATT, SNEGSKA (reference sequence). The CDR3 extends over 11 amino acids.

This sequence joins TRBV5-1 and TRBJ1-1, with TRBD1 identical over 8 bases. This CDR3 is built from 14 residues. The germline CDR1 and CDR2 sequences are SGHRS and YFSETQ. Losses at the gene ends were 0 bases for V and 7 bases for J; bases not matched to a gene: 5. The CDR3 sequence is CASSLEGQGYEAFF. As DNA, the CDR3 is TGCGCCAGCAGCTTGGAAGGACAGGGTTATGAAGCTTTCTTT.

The V and J genes are TRBV24-1 and TRBJ2-5; D remains ambiguous. Per the germline V gene, CDR1 is KGHDR and CDR2 is SFDVKD. V lost 3 bases and J lost 4, with 17 bases in between. The CDR3 extends over 16 amino acids. The CDR3 loop is CATSDESGYGAETQYF. The CDR3, as DNA: TGTGCCACCAGTGATGAATCGGGTTACGGCGCAGAGACCCAGTACTTC.

The gene calls are TRBV12-3 or TRBV12-4 and TRBJ2-7, with D possibly TRBD1 on 6 matching bases. V was shortened by 6 bases and J by 6 bases, with 9 bases between the two germline ends. CDR3 length: 11 amino acids. CDR3 coding DNA: TGTGCCAGCAGCCGACAGGTCGAGCAGTACTTC. This codes for CASSRQVEQYF.

This chain joins TRBV24-1 and TRBJ2-2, with D possibly being TRBD1 (5 bases). The V gene lost 10 bases and the J gene lost 3 bases, with 14 bases spanning the gap. Germline values: CDR1 KGHDR, CDR2 SFDVKD. The CDR3 consists of 14 residues. The CDR3, as DNA: TGTGCCACAAGCAGCAGGGCCTACACCGGGGAGCTGTTTTTT. Amino acids: CATSSRAYTGELFF.

The chain employs TRBV19 and TRBJ2-7; the match to TRBD1 covers 10 bases. V dropped 3 bases and J dropped 3; count of bases not matched to a gene: 5. This CDR3 is built from 15 residues. Germline assignment: CDR1 LNHDA and CDR2 SQIVND (reference sequence). CDR3 bases: TGTGCCAGTAGTATCGGGACAGGGGCTTTCTACGAGCAGTACTTC. Translation: CASSIGTGAFYEQYF.

The CDR3 sequence is CASSIQGAGEKLFF. CDR3 coding DNA: TGTGCCAGCAGCATACAGGGGGCGGGTGAAAAACTGTTTTTT. This sequence joins TRBV7-2 and TRBJ1-4, with 9 bases matching TRBD1. CDR1 SGHTA and CDR2 FQGNSA come from the germline V gene. The junction had 5 bases not matched to a gene; V was cut back by 5 bases and J by 7 bases. The CDR3 is made up of 14 amino acids.

V usage is TRBV5-1 and J usage is TRBJ2-3; D perhaps matches TRBD2 (6 bases). From germline, CDR1 is SGHRS and CDR2 YFSETQ. The V gene lost 1 base and the J gene lost 3 bases, with 18 bases spanning the gap. There are 17 residues in the CDR3. Written as DNA, the CDR3 is TGCGCCAGCAGCTTGACCCGGACCAGCGGAGGGACAGATACGCAGTATTTT. It is translated as CASSLTRTSGGTDTQYF.

The chain uses TRBV6-5 and TRBJ1-2; D might be TRBD1 (6 bases). The germline V and J ends were trimmed by 0 bases and 4 bases, with 12 bases remaining between them. The germline CDR1 and CDR2 sequences are MNHEY and SVGAGI. The CDR3 is 15 residues long. The CDR3 reads CASSYSMGGPYGYTF. CDR3 in DNA: TGTGCCAGCAGTTACTCGATGGGGGGGCCCTATGGCTACACCTTC.

This clone was seen a single time. The chain uses TRBV2 and TRBJ2-1; 9 nucleotides align to TRBD2. This CDR3 is built from 13 residues. From germline, CDR1 is SNHLY and CDR2 FYNNEI. With V trimmed by 8 bases and J by 4 bases, 3 bases remained unmatched. CDR3 region: CASERGVYNEQFF. CDR3 DNA sequence: TGTGCCAGCGAGCGGGGGGTATACAATGAGCAGTTCTTC.

This chain links TRBV7-9 with TRBJ2-5; the D is unclear. The germline V and J ends were trimmed by 5 bases and 5 bases, with 15 bases remaining between them. Germline V gives CDR1 SEHNR, CDR2 FQNEAQ (reference sequence). The CDR3 spans 14 residues. CDR3 amino acids: CASSQKLNAETQYF. In DNA form, the CDR3 reads TGTGCCAGCAGCCAAAAGCTCAACGCGGAGACCCAGTACTTC. The full variable domain, with the rest looked up from reference TRBV7-9 and TRBJ2-5, is DTGVSQNPRHKITKRGQNVTFRCDPISEHNRLYWYRQTLGQGPEFLTYFQNEAQLEKSRLLSDRFSAERPKGSFSTLEIQRTEQGDSAMYLCASSQKLNAETQYFGPGTRLLVL.

The chain is built from TRBV3-1 (or the pseudogene TRBV3-2) and TRBJ2-7; 7 bases are shared with TRBD2. The germline V gene has CDR1 LGHDT and CDR2 YNNKEL (reference sequence). The CDR3 runs 15 residues. The ends lost 0 bases at V and 6 bases at J; junction bases unmatched: 8. The CDR3 coding sequence is TGTGCCAGCAGCCAAGATTCTCGGGAGGCCTTCGAGCAGTACTTC. Translating gives CASSQDSREAFEQYF.

The chain carries TRBV5-1 and TRBJ1-4, with 8 bases lining up with TRBD1. CDR3 length: 12 amino acids. Germline V gives CDR1 SGHRS, CDR2 YFSETQ. J was trimmed by 13 bases and V by 6 bases; bases with no gene match: 8. CDR3 sequence reads: CASTGQEGGLFF. In DNA form, the CDR3 reads TGCGCCAGCACGGGACAGGAAGGGGGACTGTTTTTT.

The sample holds one count of this clone. The chain uses TRBV28 and TRBJ2-5; TRBD1 is a possible D gene (5 bases). The V end lost 2 bases, the J end lost 5 bases, and 9 bases lay between the germline ends. CDR1 MDHEN and CDR2 SYDVKM come from the germline V gene. This CDR3 spans 13 amino acids. The CDR3 loop is CASSLATVETQYF. The CDR3 nucleotides are TGTGCCAGCAGTTTAGCGACAGTCGAGACCCAGTACTTC.

The CDR3 here is CATSPGGFNTGELFF. In DNA form, the CDR3 reads TGTGCCACATCACCGGGGGGTTTCAACACCGGGGAGCTGTTTTTT. This sequence joins TRBV24-1 and TRBJ2-2, with 7 positions matching TRBD2. J was trimmed by 2 bases and V by 10 bases; bases with no gene match: 9. The CDR3 length is 15 residues. CDR1 is KGHDR and CDR2 is SFDVKD in the germline V gene.

This chain connects TRBV21-1 to TRBJ2-7; TRBD2 is taken as the D call from the table, unchecked against the DNA. TRBV21-1 is a listed pseudogene. The CDR3 covers 15 residues. CDR3 sequence: CASRGGCDPPYEQYF. CDR3 DNA: TGTGCCAGCAGGGGGGGATGTGACCCCCCCTACGAGCAGTACTTC.

The CDR3 sequence is CATRELAGGSGANVLTF. The CDR3 DNA reads as TGTGCCACCAGGGAGCTAGCGGGAGGGAGTGGGGCCAACGTCCTGACTTTC. V and J are TRBV15 and TRBJ2-6, with 12 bases fitting TRBD2. J was trimmed by 3 bases and V by 6 bases; bases with no gene match: 6. This CDR3 spans 17 amino acids. Germline lookup yields CDR1 LNHNV and CDR2 YYDKDF (reference sequence).